This TCR beta chain was recorded in a study of cytomegalovirus exposure and HLA in healthy donors. Study observations and caveats: There were some public TCRs occurring in many donors, but most TCR sequences were rare.

Points on this clone: Its antigen is unknown.

Only in-frame clones appear in the TCRdb table, and some are missing; sequencing was by immunoSEQ multiplex PCR. The repertoire consists of approximately 140,000 clones, with around 85% occurring once and the leading ten covering about 2.7%. The CDR3 length is 15 residues. Trimming took off 3 bases at V and 4 bases at J, with 16 bases between the two ends. Germline CDR1 and CDR2: PRHDT and FYEKMQ (reference sequence). Sequences were obtained from PBMCs. The rearrangement links TRBV13 to TRBJ2-7, with D perhaps TRBD2 (7 bases). The receptor was isolated from a man aged 18-30 years in good health and CMV-seronegative. Here the CDR3 DNA reads TGTGCCAGCAGCTTTAAGGGGCGGGGGACATACGAGCAGTACTTC. As protein: CASSFKGRGTYEQYF.